The sequence of this TCR beta chain was determined in a study of shared clonotypes between healthy human individuals. Notes on the study in general: Represented diversity, genetic and exposure-history alike, was limited by few donors. Naive subsets generally exceeded memory subsets in estimated richness. Naive CD4 clonotypes overlapped across a few donors at approximately 5.5%.

Repertoires were generated with immunoSEQ multiplex PCR, while TCRdb's copy carries only in-frame clones and drops some. Of about 960,000 clones listed, around three quarters were seen once; the top ten hold 1.5%. To note about this clone: Its target is unknown.

Trimming took 0 bases from V and 0 from J, leaving 14 bases between them. The CDR3 covers 17 residues. Per the germline V gene, CDR1 is SGHTS and CDR2 is YDEGEE. Splitting of CD4+ cells produced CD45RA+ naive and CD45RA-negative memory subsets. The specimen was memory CD4+ T cells sorted from blood. Subset in this sample: CD45RA-negative fraction. The chain joins TRBV5-8 to TRBJ2-3, with D uncertain. This sequence originates from a man aged 18 to 30 in good health. CDR3: CASSLGRDAQSTDTQYF. The CDR3 DNA follows: TGTGCCAGCAGCTTGGGGCGTGACGCCCAGAGCACAGATACGCAGTATTTT.